The TCR beta chain under discussion was sequenced for a study of T cell clonotyping in hematopoietic cell transplantation. In the study overall: Recipients' pretransplant samples followed cytoreduction. Findings of the study overall: Without cell sorting, CD4 versus CD8 contributions remain unresolved.

CDR1 MNHEY and CDR2 SMNVEV come from the germline V gene (reference sequence). The CDR3 extends over 13 amino acids. The V end was cut by 10 bases, the J end by 0 bases, with 9 bases between. The time point denotes: recipient sample about 28 days before transplant, after cytoreduction. By sample fraction, this clone is medium-sized (0.01 to 0.1%). The antigen remains undetermined. The data were produced by immunoSEQ multiplex PCR, yet TCRdb's version contains in-frame clones alone and is incomplete. This sample carries approximately 25,000 clones, around 84% of them seen once, and the ten largest clones take more than 20%.

The chain employs TRBV27 and TRBJ2-2; D unresolved. The material sequenced was peripheral blood mononuclear cells, taken before stem cell transplant. The clonotype comes from a woman between 55 and 75 years old with acute myeloid leukemia. Some clones in this sample may be carry-over from other donors' samples. Here the CDR3 DNA reads TGTGCCACCACGACAACGAACACCGGGGAGCTGTTTTTT. Its translation: CATTTTNTGELFF.